These 27 T cell receptor beta chains share one sample of origin, sequenced in a study of early T cells in non-severe SARS-CoV-2 infection. TCRdb ran MiXCR on the 5' RACE reads and lists one entry per CDR3 protein. The table has about 120,000 distinct CDR3 sequences, 10% to 15% seen once; the top ten hold 3% to 4.5%. Specimen: whole blood, collected at baseline. Receptors originate from an adult who was a healthcare worker with PCR-confirmed SARS-CoV-2 infection or an uninfected control (not recorded which).

This clonotype was counted between two and nine times. The V call is TRBV11-3, the J call TRBJ1-1; D gene unclear. From germline, CDR1 is SGHNT and CDR2 YENEEA. V was cut by 5 bases and J by 4 bases, with 14 bases left in between. The CDR3 consists of 14 residues. The CDR3 spells CASSADGRSTEAFF. The CDR3 nucleotides read TGTGCCAGCAGCGCCGACGGACGAAGCACTGAAGCTTTCTTT.

V is TRBV12-3 or TRBV12-4 and J is TRBJ2-7; D unresolved. This CDR3 has 12 amino acids. V lost 3 bases to trimming and J lost 8 bases, with 11 bases between them. CDR3: CASSFSSNKQYF. The DNA of the CDR3 is TGTGCCAGCAGTTTCTCTAGTAATAAGCAGTACTTC.

This clonotype was picked up one time. This sequence joins TRBV6-2 or TRBV6-3 and TRBJ2-1; TRBD2 aligns across 7 bases. The germline gives CDR1 MNHEY, CDR2 SVGEGT. This CDR3 has 14 amino acids. V gave up 4 bases and J gave up 10 bases; unmatched junction bases: 10. This chain's CDR3 is CASSFILTSVEQFF. CDR3 coding DNA: TGTGCCAGCAGTTTCATCCTTACTAGCGTCGAGCAGTTCTTC.

This clonotype appeared many times. V usage is TRBV6-2 or TRBV6-3 and J usage is TRBJ2-3; TRBD1 might be the D (6 bases). The CDR3 runs 16 residues. Germline V CDR1 and CDR2: MNHEY, SVGEGT. V lost 5 bases and J lost 4, with 19 bases in between. CDR3: CASSPRGRASADTQYF. The CDR3 nucleotides are TGTGCCAGCAGTCCCAGGGGCAGGGCGTCGGCAGATACGCAGTATTTT.

The chain carries TRBV18 and TRBJ1-5, with 8 nucleotides matching TRBD1. Germline V gene sequence: CDR1 KGHSH, CDR2 LQKENI. This CDR3 region has 18 residues. J gave up 2 bases and V 1 base, and 10 bases lay outside the gene matches. The CDR3 nucleotides read TGTGCCAGCTCACCACTTGGCAGGGGGCAGAGTGGCAATCAGCCCCAGCATTTT. It translates to CASSPLGRGQSGNQPQHF.

The rearrangement joins TRBV3-1 to TRBJ2-1; D is possibly TRBD2 (5 bases). The germline CDR1 and CDR2 sequences are LGHDT and YNNKEL (reference sequence). V gave up 0 bases and J gave up 9 bases, with 9 bases separating them. This CDR3 has 13 amino acids. The CDR3 DNA sequence: TGTGCCAGCAGCCAAGATGGGAGACGTGAGCAGTTCTTC. The encoded protein is CASSQDGRREQFF.

This clonotype was counted at least ten times. The chain joins TRBV3-1 to TRBJ1-1, with 12 bases matching TRBD1. This CDR3 has 16 amino acids. The ends lost 4 bases at V and 4 bases at J; junction bases unmatched: 7. Germline V gene data show CDR1 as LGHDT and CDR2 as YNNKEL (reference sequence). The CDR3 DNA reads TGTGCCAGCAGCCCCCGGGACAGGGGGCCGGGCACTGAAGCTTTCTTT. Translation: CASSPRDRGPGTEAFF.

This clonotype was seen many times. J is TRBJ1-6 and V is TRBV28; TRBD1 aligns across 8 bases. Trimming at V came to 5 bases and at J to 6 bases, leaving 9 bases not matched to a gene. There are 16 residues in the CDR3. CDR1 is MDHEN, CDR2 SYDVKM, per germline. For the CDR3, the DNA is TGTGCCAGCAGTACCCCCGGACAGGGAATTAATTCACCCCTCCACTTT. It codes for CASSTPGQGINSPLHF.

This clonotype was recorded at least ten times. The chain joins TRBV27 to TRBJ1-4; D call uncertain. Germline-derived CDR1 and CDR2 are MNHEY and SMNVEV (reference sequence). The CDR3 covers 12 residues. V dropped 3 bases and J dropped 8 bases, with 7 bases sitting between them. The CDR3 here is CASSFGGEKLFF. CDR3 coding DNA: TGTGCCAGCAGTTTTGGAGGGGAAAAACTGTTTTTT.

The chain joins TRBV7-9 to TRBJ1-5; possibly TRBD1 for D (6 bases). Trimming removed 4 bases from V and 0 bases from J, with 13 bases in between. The CDR3 contains 16 residues. CDR1 SEHNR and CDR2 FQNEAQ come from the germline V gene (reference sequence). DNA of the CDR3: TGTGCCAGCAGCTCGGACAGACGATATAGCAATCAGCCCCAGCATTTT. Translating gives CASSSDRRYSNQPQHF.

J is TRBJ2-7 and V is TRBV11-2; D might be TRBD1 or TRBD2, each matching 5 bases. V lost 5 bases, J lost 1 base, and 12 bases lay in between. The CDR3 length is 14 residues. Germline CDR1 is SGHAT and CDR2 is FQNNGV. The CDR3 loop is CASSRQRGSYEQYF. The CDR3 coding sequence is TGTGCCAGCAGCAGGCAGAGGGGTTCCTACGAGCAGTACTTC.

This clonotype was picked up a small number of times. This chain uses TRBV7-8 with TRBJ2-1, with 7 nucleotides matching TRBD1. CDR3 length: 15 residues. The germline V gene has CDR1 SGHVS and CDR2 FQNEAQ. V gave up 4 bases and J gave up 5 bases; unmatched junction bases: 8. CDR3 region: CASSSTGTVHNEQFF. The CDR3, as DNA: TGTGCCAGCAGCTCGACCGGGACAGTCCACAATGAGCAGTTCTTC.

This CDR3 is CASSYSSRGGNQPQHF. The DNA of the CDR3 is TGTGCCAGCAGTTACTCCTCCAGGGGAGGCAATCAGCCCCAGCATTTT. V gene TRBV6-6 combines with J gene TRBJ1-5; D may be TRBD1 (6 bases). Germline lookup yields CDR1 MNHNY and CDR2 SVGAGI (reference sequence). CDR3 size: 16 residues. V lost 0 bases and J lost 2, with 11 bases in between.

The CDR3, as DNA: TGTGCCAGCAGCTCGGACAGGCTCACTGAAGCTTTCTTT. Translation gives CASSSDRLTEAFF. The rearrangement links TRBV7-2 to TRBJ1-1; 7 bases match TRBD1. CDR1 and CDR2 (germline): SGHTA, FQGNSA. CDR3 length: 13 residues. V trimming: 4 bases; J trimming: 4 bases; junction bases outside the gene matches: 3.

The chain is built from TRBV7-2 and TRBJ2-2, with 7 bases fitting TRBD1. The V and J ends lost 3 bases and 0 bases, in that order; junction bases with no gene match: 1. The CDR3 runs 15 residues. Germline CDR1 and CDR2: SGHTA and FQGNSA. CDR3 sequence (DNA): TGTGCCAGCAGCTTCGGGACAGCGAACACCGGGGAGCTGTTTTTT. Its protein product is CASSFGTANTGELFF.

The CDR3 coding sequence is TGTGCCAGCAGTTACCCCGAACCTGAAGCTTTCTTT. It specifies CASSYPEPEAFF. This chain joins TRBV6-2 or TRBV6-3 and TRBJ1-1; D gene unclear. The CDR3 spans 12 residues. V shed 2 bases and J shed 6 bases, with 7 bases lying between them. Germline values: CDR1 MNHEY, CDR2 SVGEGT.

The rearrangement joins TRBV28 to TRBJ1-1, with 9 bases matching TRBD1. Germline lookup yields CDR1 MDHEN and CDR2 SYDVKM. CDR3 length: 14 residues. V dropped 6 bases and J dropped 5; count of bases not matched to a gene: 7. CDR3 in amino acids: CASSSTGGATEAFF. CDR3 coding DNA: TGTGCCAGCAGCTCGACAGGGGGAGCGACTGAAGCTTTCTTT.

In its sample, this clonotype was seen many times. The chain uses TRBV7-9 and TRBJ2-3, with D possibly being TRBD2 (6 bases). The CDR3 has 14 residues. Per the germline V gene, CDR1 is SEHNR and CDR2 is FQNEAQ (reference sequence). The germline V and J ends were trimmed by 5 bases and 2 bases, with 11 bases remaining between them. The CDR3 protein is CASSPGDFTDTQYF. CDR3 coding DNA: TGTGCCAGCAGCCCTGGGGACTTCACAGATACGCAGTATTTT.

This clonotype turned up a few times. This chain links TRBV7-9 with TRBJ1-6, with D uncertain. The germline V gene has CDR1 SEHNR and CDR2 FQNEAQ (reference sequence). The CDR3 loop spans 15 amino acids. Trimming took off 1 base at V and 5 bases at J, with 9 bases between the two ends. The CDR3 coding sequence is TGTGCCAGCAGCTTAGACGGCAGAAATAATTCACCCCTCCACTTT. This sequence encodes CASSLDGRNNSPLHF.

In this sample, this clonotype turned up many times. The genes are TRBV2 and TRBJ2-3; no firm D call. V lost 6 bases to trimming and J lost 4 bases, with 11 bases between them. The CDR3 consists of 13 residues. From germline, CDR1 is SNHLY and CDR2 FYNNEI. The CDR3 DNA is TGTGCCAGCAGAGGAACCGCTGCAGATACGCAGTATTTT. This gives the protein CASRGTAADTQYF.

The chain employs TRBV20-1 and TRBJ2-2; 15 bases fit TRBD2. This CDR3 region has 15 residues. V lost 6 bases, J lost 10 bases, and 9 bases stayed unmatched. Germline CDR1 and CDR2: DFQATT and SNEGSKA (reference sequence). CDR3 coding DNA: TGCAGTGCAAAAGGGACTAGCGGGAGGAAGATGGAGCTGTTTTTT. It encodes CSAKGTSGRKMELFF.

This clonotype was counted between two and nine times. This chain connects TRBV21-1 to TRBJ2-5; the D call of TRBD1 is as the table states it, not checked on the DNA. TRBV21-1 is a pseudogene. The CDR3 has 15 residues. The CDR3 DNA reads TGTGCCAGCACACCTACCGGGACAGGGTTAGAGACCCAGTACTTC. Translated, it gives CASTPTGTGLETQYF.

V and J are TRBV5-4 and TRBJ2-3; TRBD1 matches 7 bases. Trimming took 4 bases from V and 0 from J; bases not matched to a gene: 5. Per the germline V gene, CDR1 is SGHNT and CDR2 is YYREEE (reference sequence). CDR3 length equals 15 residues. CDR3 loop: CASSTGTASTDTQYF. The CDR3 DNA sequence: TGTGCCAGCAGCACTGGGACAGCTAGCACAGATACGCAGTATTTT.

The V and J genes are TRBV6-6 and TRBJ2-7; D is undetermined. The V end lost 4 bases, the J end lost 4 bases, and 8 bases lay between the germline ends. The germline V gene encodes CDR1 MNHNY and CDR2 SVGAGI (reference sequence). The CDR3 sequence is 12 residues long. CDR3 in DNA: TGTGCCAGCAGTTTATCCGGGTACGAGCAGTACTTC. Encoded protein: CASSLSGYEQYF.

This chain uses TRBV20-1 with TRBJ2-7, with 10 bases aligning to TRBD1. The V and J ends lost 0 bases and 7 bases, in that order; junction bases with no gene match: 6. Per the germline V gene, CDR1 is DFQATT and CDR2 is SNEGSKA (reference sequence). This CDR3 is built from 14 residues. CDR3 residues: CSARDRQGAREQYF. In nucleotides, the CDR3 is TGCAGTGCTAGAGATCGACAGGGGGCAAGGGAGCAGTACTTC.

This clonotype occurred many times. The rearrangement uses TRBV7-9 and TRBJ2-1; tentatively, D is TRBD2 (6 bases). The CDR3 contains 13 residues. Trimming left V 5 bases short and J 9 bases short, with 14 bases between. Germline-derived CDR1 and CDR2 are SEHNR and FQNEAQ (reference sequence). The CDR3 loop reads CASSPGTGSEQFF. The CDR3 DNA is TGTGCCAGCAGCCCGGGGACCGGGAGTGAGCAGTTCTTC.

This chain links TRBV29-1 with TRBJ2-1; unclear D gene. The CDR3 loop spans 10 amino acids. CDR1 SQVTM and CDR2 ANQGSEA come from the germline V gene. The V and J ends lost 4 bases and 9 bases respectively, with 7 bases between them. The CDR3 bases are TGCAGCGTTGGTCGGAGTGAGCAGTTCTTC. Its translation is CSVGRSEQFF.